This T cell receptor (beta chain) was recorded in a study of T-cell reconstitution after alpha-beta-depleted transplantation in children. As it was prepared, the TCRbeta library received unique molecular identifiers. TCRdb analysed the PCR reads with MiXCR anew, one entry per CDR3 protein. Of 600,000 to 800,000 distinct CDR3 sequences detected, over 10% appear once; the ten largest clones hold 0.75% to 0.85%. V gave up 5 bases and J gave up 3 bases, with 17 bases separating them. Germline CDR1 reads SEHNR; CDR2 reads FQNEAQ (reference sequence). CDR3 length: 15 amino acids. This clonotype was seen ten or more times.

The chain combines TRBV7-9 with TRBJ2-7; D call uncertain. The sequence was obtained from a girl aged 2 to 9 with congenital amegakaryocytic thrombocytopenia, due to receive a stem cell transplant. Sequencing used PBMCs, obtained before TCRalphabeta/CD19-depleted stem cell transplant. The DNA of the CDR3 is TGTGCCAGCAGCCAAACTCTTTATACTGACTACGAGCAGTACTTC. As protein: CASSQTLYTDYEQYF.